This is a list of T cell receptor beta chains from one sample in a study of response to subunit inactivated influenza vaccine. TCRdb re-called the RT-PCR reads with MiXCR, one entry per CDR3 protein. The sample lists over 800,000 distinct CDR3 sequences, around 21% seen once, with roughly a tenth in the top ten. The specimen was PBMCs from blood, collected roughly 5 days after vaccination. These receptors were collected from a man aged 50 or older who received an inactivated influenza vaccine. Each CDR3 is given without its conserved first and last residue. Fields, in order: J gene, V gene, CDR3 protein.

TRBJ2-2 TRBV12-3/TRBV12-4 ASSSYSGGELF
TRBJ2-7 TRBV11-1 ASEGQGLYEQY
TRBJ2-3 TRBV7-2 ASSPRQGLTDTQY
TRBJ1-2 TRBV29-1 SVAEGGHGYGYT
TRBJ2-5 TRBV7-2 ASSLTSRVSGETQY
TRBJ2-1 TRBV4-3 ASSPTVSSYNEQF
TRBJ1-3 TRBV7-2 ASSLASLSGNTIY
TRBJ1-3 TRBV4-1 ASSWGRTISGNTIY
TRBJ2-2 TRBV2 ASSQLAVELF
TRBJ2-7 TRBV6-4 ASRDLGAYEQY
TRBJ2-7 TRBV20-1 SASPQGRPYEQY
TRBJ2-2 TRBV7-2 ASSQGRANTGELF
TRBJ1-4 TRBV20-1 SASPRGPEKLF
TRBJ2-1 TRBV28 ASSGGDTPFYNEQF
TRBJ2-7 TRBV10-3 AISEPTSGSSYEQY
TRBJ2-6 TRBV15 ATSGDRDRVYFGANVLT
TRBJ2-1 TRBV20-1 SASQSGLAGGGFRYNEQF
TRBJ2-5 TRBV5-1 ASSLEGTETQY
TRBJ2-5 TRBV2 ASGSGGETQY
TRBJ2-7 TRBV9 ASSPSASGHYYEQY
TRBJ2-3 TRBV10-1 ASRMAGSDTQY
TRBJ2-5 TRBV9 ASSVGPGTGGQETQY